This T cell receptor (beta chain) was sequenced for a study of blood T cell repertoires in COVID-19. Looking at the study overall: Donors in the United States, Italy and Spain gave samples during acute or convalescent COVID-19. PBMCs, B-cell-depleted T cells, or T cells provided the cDNA or gDNA that made up the material.

V was pared by 7 bases and J by 8 bases, with 5 bases of the junction left unmatched. Germline values: CDR1 MDHEN, CDR2 SYDVKM. This CDR3 has 14 amino acids. Original methodology: Reference gene primer amplification gave nucleated cell count estimates. Clones were sequenced by immunoSEQ multiplex PCR, and TCRdb holds only the in-frame ones, with some missing. The V and J calls and clone size were taken over from that table, and D and trimming were inferred from the DNA. The sample includes over 200,000 clones, roughly 80% of them seen just once. The sequence was collected from a woman aged 80 or over with acute or convalescent COVID-19. The rearrangement links TRBV28 to TRBJ1-6, with TRBD1 identical over 10 bases. The specimen was peripheral blood. The chain's CDR3 is CASTTGQGYSPLHF. The CDR3 DNA reads as TGTGCCAGCACAACGGGACAGGGGTATTCACCCCTCCACTTT.